In this sample, the clone carrying this T cell receptor (beta chain) turned up a few times. What it recognizes is unknown. The data derive from a study of PD-1 blockade in classical Hodgkin lymphoma. The V gene lost 7 bases and the J gene lost 8 bases, with 20 bases spanning the gap. The CDR3 covers 14 residues. Germline V gives CDR1 LNHDA, CDR2 SQIVND (reference sequence). Libraries were prepared by immunoSEQ multiplex PCR; TCRdb keeps only in-frame clonotypes and omits some of them. The sample carries tens of thousands of clones, 65% to 85% recorded once. Study results and caveats: Partial responders and progressors had significantly lower baseline TCR diversity. In newly diagnosed patients, baseline TCR diversity was reportedly below that of healthy donors. CD4+ TCR diversity climbed significantly by C4D1, unlike CD8+ TCR diversity.

Every patient experienced relapse after autologous stem cell transplantation, and brentuximab vedotin exposure varied. The source was peripheral blood mononuclear cells (PBMCs), collected at baseline. The chain links TRBV19 to TRBJ1-2; tentative D call: TRBD1 (5 bases). The sequence was collected from a human donor with classical Hodgkin lymphoma. The CDR3 DNA reads TGTGCCAGTACCGGCTACGGGACGGTGTGGGGCTACACCTTC. It translates to CASTGYGTVWGYTF.